This T cell receptor (beta chain) stems from a study of regulatory T cells in long-lasting Graves disease. Trimming took 5 bases from V and 2 from J; bases not matched to a gene: 10. CDR3 length: 16 amino acids. Germline V gene sequence: CDR1 LGHDT, CDR2 YNNKEL (reference sequence). Arm-PCR of CDR3 regions with iRepertoire HTBI primers generated TCR beta libraries. Under the authors' procedure: Samples revealed 60 to 70 TRBV and 14 TRBJ segments. A single record per CDR3 protein comes from TCRdb applying MiXCR to the multiplex PCR reads. Here the V and J calls rest on TCRdb's processing, not on the authors' analysis. The repertoire has about 620,000 distinct CDR3 sequences, roughly 15% of them found once; the top ten carry 15% to 20%. Broader study findings: Persistent disease showed a preference for TRBV28, TRBJ1-2 and TRBJ2-5. Newly diagnosed patients shared more than 750 public clonotypes; persistent patients shared approximately 2,900.

Time point: newly diagnosed GD, antithyroid drugs for less than 3 months. PBMCs were the source of the RNA used for TCR sequencing. Comment on this clonotype: Antigen unknown.

These same data were also listed under a study on T cells in Graves' hyperthyroidism and ophthalmopathy. In that study: The hyperthyroidism patients had all been newly diagnosed, and their disease duration was under 2 months. Their ages ranged from 18 to 65 years.

The sample consisted of peripheral blood mononuclear cells (PBMCs), taken at new diagnosis, from a patient treated with antithyroid drugs. The clonotype originates from a woman in her twenties or thirties with Graves disease. The V and J genes are TRBV3-1 and TRBJ2-3; TRBD2 agrees at 7 bases. This CDR3 is CASSGPGLPITDTQYF. CDR3 coding DNA: TGTGCCAGCAGCGGGCCGGGACTACCCATCACAGATACGCAGTATTTT.